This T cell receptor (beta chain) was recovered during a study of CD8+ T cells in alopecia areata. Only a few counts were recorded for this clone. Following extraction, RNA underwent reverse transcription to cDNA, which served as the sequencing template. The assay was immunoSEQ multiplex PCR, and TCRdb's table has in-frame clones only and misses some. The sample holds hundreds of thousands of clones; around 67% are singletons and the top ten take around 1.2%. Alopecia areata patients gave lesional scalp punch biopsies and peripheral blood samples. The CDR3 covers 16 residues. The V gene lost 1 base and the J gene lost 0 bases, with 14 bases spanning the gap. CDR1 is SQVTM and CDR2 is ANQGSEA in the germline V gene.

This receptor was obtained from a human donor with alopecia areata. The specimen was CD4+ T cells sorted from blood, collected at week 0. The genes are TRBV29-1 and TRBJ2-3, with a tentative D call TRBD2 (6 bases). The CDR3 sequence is CSVEGAGPSSTDTQYF. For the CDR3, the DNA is TGCAGCGTTGAAGGTGCGGGGCCGTCAAGCACAGATACGCAGTATTTT.